This T cell receptor (beta chain) was recorded in a study of blood T cell repertoires in COVID-19. Study-wide background: COVID-19 samples from acute and convalescent phases originated in the United States, Italy and Spain. T cells, B-cell-depleted T cells, or PBMCs supplied cDNA or gDNA.

Authors' methods: Estimation of nucleated cell counts was performed using reference gene primer amplification. Clones were read by immunoSEQ multiplex PCR, and TCRdb kept only the in-frame ones, dropping some. Clone size and V and J calls were adopted from that table, with D and trimming inferred from the DNA. Of about 110,000 clones in the sample, around 79% were seen once. This CDR3 is built from 13 residues. Germline V lookup: CDR1 SGHNT, CDR2 YYREEE (reference sequence). V lost 0 bases and J 3 bases, leaving 6 bases between the germline ends. The chain couples TRBV5-4 to TRBJ2-5; a weak D match, TRBD2 (5 bases). The sample taken for sequencing was peripheral blood. This TCR was sampled from a man aged 65-85 years with active or convalescent COVID-19. The CDR3 DNA follows: TGTGCCAGCAGCTTGGTGGGAGAAGAGACCCAGTACTTC. As protein: CASSLVGEETQYF.